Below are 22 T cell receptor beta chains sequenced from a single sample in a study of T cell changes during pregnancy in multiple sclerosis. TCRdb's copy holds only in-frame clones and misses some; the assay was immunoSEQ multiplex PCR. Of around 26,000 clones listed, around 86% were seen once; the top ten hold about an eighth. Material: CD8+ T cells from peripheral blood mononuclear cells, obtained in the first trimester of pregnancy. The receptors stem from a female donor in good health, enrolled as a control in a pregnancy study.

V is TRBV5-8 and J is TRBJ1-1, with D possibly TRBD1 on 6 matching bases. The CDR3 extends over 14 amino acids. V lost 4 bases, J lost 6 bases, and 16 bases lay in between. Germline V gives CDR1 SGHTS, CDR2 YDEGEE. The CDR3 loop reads CASSPPYRDAEAFF. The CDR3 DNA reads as TGTGCCAGCAGCCCTCCGTACAGGGACGCTGAAGCTTTCTTT.

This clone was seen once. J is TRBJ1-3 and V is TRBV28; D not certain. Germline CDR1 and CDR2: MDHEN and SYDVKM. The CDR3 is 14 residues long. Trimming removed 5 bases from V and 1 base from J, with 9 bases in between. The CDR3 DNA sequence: TGTGCCAGCAGTGCACGGACTTCTGGAAACACCATATATTTT. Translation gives CASSARTSGNTIYF.

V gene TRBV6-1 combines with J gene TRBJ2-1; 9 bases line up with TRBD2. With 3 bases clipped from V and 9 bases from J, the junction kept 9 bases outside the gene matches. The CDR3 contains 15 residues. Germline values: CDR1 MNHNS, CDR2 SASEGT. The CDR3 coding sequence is TGTGCCAGCAGTGAGAGACTAGCGGAGGGGAGTGAGCAGTTCTTC. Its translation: CASSERLAEGSEQFF.

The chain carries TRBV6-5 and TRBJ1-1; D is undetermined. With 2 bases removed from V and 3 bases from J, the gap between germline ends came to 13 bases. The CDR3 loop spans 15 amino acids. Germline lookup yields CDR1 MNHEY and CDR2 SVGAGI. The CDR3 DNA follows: TGTGCCAGCAGTTACGAGGATGAAGGTTACACTGAAGCTTTCTTT. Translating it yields CASSYEDEGYTEAFF.

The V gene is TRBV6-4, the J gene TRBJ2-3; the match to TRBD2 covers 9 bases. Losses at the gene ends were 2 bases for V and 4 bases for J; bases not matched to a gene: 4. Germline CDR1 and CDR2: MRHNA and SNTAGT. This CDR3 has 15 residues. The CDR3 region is CASSDGLAGPDTQYF. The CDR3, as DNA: TGTGCCAGCAGTGACGGGCTAGCGGGGCCAGATACGCAGTATTTT.

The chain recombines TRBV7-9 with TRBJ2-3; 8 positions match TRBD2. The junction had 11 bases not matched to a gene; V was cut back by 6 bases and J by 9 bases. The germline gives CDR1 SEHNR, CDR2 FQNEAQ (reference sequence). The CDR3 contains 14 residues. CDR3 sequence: CASRSGLGVQTQYF. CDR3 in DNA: TGTGCCAGCAGGTCGGGACTAGGAGTACAGACGCAGTATTTT.

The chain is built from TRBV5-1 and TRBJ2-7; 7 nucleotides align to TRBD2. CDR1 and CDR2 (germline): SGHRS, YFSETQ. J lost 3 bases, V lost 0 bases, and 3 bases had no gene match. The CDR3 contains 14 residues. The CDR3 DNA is TGCGCCAGCAGCTTGGTAGGCGGGAGCTACGAGCAGTACTTC. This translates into CASSLVGGSYEQYF.

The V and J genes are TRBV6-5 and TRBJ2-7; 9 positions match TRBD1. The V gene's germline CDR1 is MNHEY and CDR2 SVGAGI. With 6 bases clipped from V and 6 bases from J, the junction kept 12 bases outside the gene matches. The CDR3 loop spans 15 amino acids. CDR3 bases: TGTGCCAGCAGGCCCGCGACAGGGGGTTATGTCGAGCAGTACTTC. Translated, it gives CASRPATGGYVEQYF.

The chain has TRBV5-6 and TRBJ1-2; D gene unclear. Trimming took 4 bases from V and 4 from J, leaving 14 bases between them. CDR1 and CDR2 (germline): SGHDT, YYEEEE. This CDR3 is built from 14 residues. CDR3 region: CASSMDGGVYGYTF. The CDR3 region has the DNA TGTGCCAGCAGCATGGACGGAGGCGTCTATGGCTACACCTTC. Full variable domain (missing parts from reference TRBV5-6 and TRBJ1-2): DAGVTQSPTHLIKTRGQQVTLRCSPKSGHDTVSWYQQALGQGPQFIFQYYEEEERQRGNFPDRFSGHQFPNYSSELNVNALLLGDSALYLCASSMDGGVYGYTFGSGTRLTVV.

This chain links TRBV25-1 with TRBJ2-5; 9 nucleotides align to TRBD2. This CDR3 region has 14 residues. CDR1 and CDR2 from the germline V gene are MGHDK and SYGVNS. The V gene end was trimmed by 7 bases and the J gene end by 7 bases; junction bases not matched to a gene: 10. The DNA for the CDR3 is TGTGCCAGCACTAGCGGGAATCGCTTGGGGACCCAGTACTTC. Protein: CASTSGNRLGTQYF.

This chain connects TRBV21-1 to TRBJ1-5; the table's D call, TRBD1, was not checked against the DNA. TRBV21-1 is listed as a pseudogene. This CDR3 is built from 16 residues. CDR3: CASSKAGQIGNQPQHF. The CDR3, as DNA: TGTGCCAGCAGCAAAGCCGGACAGATAGGCAATCAGCCCCAGCATTTT.

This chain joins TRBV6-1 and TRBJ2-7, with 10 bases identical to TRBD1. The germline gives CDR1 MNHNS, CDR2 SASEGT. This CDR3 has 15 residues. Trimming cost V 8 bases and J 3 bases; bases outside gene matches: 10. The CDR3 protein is CASLIPGQGFYEQYF. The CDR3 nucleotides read TGTGCCAGCTTAATTCCGGGACAGGGGTTCTACGAGCAGTACTTC.

CDR3 residues: CASSSPSTLRDTEQFF. The CDR3 DNA reads as TGTGCCAGCAGCTCACCATCGACTCTTCGAGATACTGAGCAGTTCTTC. The V call is TRBV11-2, the J call TRBJ2-1; D ambiguous. Deletions cut 4 bases from V and 9 bases from J, with 22 bases between. CDR1 SGHAT and CDR2 FQNNGV come from the germline V gene. This CDR3 contains 16 residues.

The CDR3 is CASSSRRTSGTEPNEQFF. The CDR3 DNA is TGTGCCAGCAGCTCTCGACGGACTAGCGGGACCGAACCCAATGAGCAGTTCTTC. The chain is built from TRBV11-2 and TRBJ2-1, with TRBD2 matching 12 bases. This CDR3 has 18 amino acids. V trimming: 4 bases; J trimming: 6 bases; junction bases outside the gene matches: 13. In germline, CDR1 is SGHAT, CDR2 FQNNGV.

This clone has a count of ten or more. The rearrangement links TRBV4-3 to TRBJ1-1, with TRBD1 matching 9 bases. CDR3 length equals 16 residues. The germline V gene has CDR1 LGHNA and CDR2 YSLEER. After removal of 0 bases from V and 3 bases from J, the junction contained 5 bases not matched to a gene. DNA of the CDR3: TGCGCCAGCAGCCAAGATCTCCGACAGGGGGACACTGAAGCTTTCTTT. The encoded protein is CASSQDLRQGDTEAFF.

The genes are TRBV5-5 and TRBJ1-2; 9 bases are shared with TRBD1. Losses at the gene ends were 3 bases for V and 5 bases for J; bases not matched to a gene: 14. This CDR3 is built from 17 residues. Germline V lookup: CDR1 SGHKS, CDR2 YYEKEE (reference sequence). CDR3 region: CASSSGVGTGYLYGYTF. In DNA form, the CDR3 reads TGTGCCAGCAGCTCCGGCGTGGGGACAGGGTATCTATATGGCTACACCTTC.

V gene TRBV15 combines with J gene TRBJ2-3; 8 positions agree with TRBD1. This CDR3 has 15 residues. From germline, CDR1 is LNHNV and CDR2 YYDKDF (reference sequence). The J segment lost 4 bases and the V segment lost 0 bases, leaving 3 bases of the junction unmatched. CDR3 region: CATSREGDRPDTQYF. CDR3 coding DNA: TGTGCCACCAGCAGAGAGGGGGACAGGCCAGATACGCAGTATTTT.

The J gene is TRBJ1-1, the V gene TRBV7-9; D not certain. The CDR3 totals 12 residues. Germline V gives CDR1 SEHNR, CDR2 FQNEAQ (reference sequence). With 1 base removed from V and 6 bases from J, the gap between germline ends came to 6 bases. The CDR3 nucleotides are TGTGCCAGCAGCTTAGTGGGCTCTGAAGCTTTCTTT. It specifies CASSLVGSEAFF.

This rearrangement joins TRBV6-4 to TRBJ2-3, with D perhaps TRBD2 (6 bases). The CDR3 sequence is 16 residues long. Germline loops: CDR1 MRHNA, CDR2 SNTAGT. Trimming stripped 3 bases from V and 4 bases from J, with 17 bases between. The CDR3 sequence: CASSEEGGKGADTQYF. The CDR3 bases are TGTGCCAGCAGTGAAGAAGGCGGGAAGGGCGCAGATACGCAGTATTTT.

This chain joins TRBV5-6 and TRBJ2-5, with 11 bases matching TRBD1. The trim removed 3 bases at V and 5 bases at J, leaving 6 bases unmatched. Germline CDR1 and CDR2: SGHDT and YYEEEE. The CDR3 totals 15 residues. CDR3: CASSSGTGGWETQYF. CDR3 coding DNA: TGTGCCAGCAGCTCAGGGACAGGGGGGTGGGAGACCCAGTACTTC.

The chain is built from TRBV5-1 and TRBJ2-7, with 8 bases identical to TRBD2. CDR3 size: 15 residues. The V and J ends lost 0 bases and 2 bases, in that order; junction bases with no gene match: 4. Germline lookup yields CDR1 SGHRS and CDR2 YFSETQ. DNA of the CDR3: TGCGCCAGCAGCTTGGACTGGACTAGCCCCTACGAGCAGTACTTC. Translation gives CASSLDWTSPYEQYF.

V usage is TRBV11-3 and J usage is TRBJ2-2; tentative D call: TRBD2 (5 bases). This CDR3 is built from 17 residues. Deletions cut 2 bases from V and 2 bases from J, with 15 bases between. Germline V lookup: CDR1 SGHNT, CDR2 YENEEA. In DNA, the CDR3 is TGTGCCAGCAGCTTAACCTTCCGAGCGGTTAACACCGGGGAGCTGTTTTTT. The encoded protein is CASSLTFRAVNTGELFF.